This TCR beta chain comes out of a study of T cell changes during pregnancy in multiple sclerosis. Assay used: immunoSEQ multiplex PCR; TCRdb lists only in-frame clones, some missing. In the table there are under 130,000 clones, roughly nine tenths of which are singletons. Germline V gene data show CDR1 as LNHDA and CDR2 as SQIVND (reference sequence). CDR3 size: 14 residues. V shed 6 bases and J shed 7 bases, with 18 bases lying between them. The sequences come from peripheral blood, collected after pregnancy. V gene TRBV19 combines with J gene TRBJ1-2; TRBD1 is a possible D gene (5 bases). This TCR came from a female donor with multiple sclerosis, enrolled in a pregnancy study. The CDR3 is CASRKPGLGLGYTF. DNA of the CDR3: TGTGCCAGTAGGAAACCGGGACTGGGTCTTGGCTACACCTTC.